This paragraph reports one T cell receptor beta chain. Its specificity is not known. This sample was taken from a study of CD8 T cells in Susac syndrome. Sequencing of TCR beta drew on CD8+ and CD4+ T cells from blood. CDR1 and CDR2 from the germline V gene are SGHVS and FNYEAQ. CDR3 size: 15 residues. The V and J ends lost 1 base and 7 bases respectively, with 14 bases between them. Study results and limitations: Susac-specific public clones were found in total CD8+ and CD8+ TEMRA repertoires, numbering some 17 and five, respectively. CD8+ clonal expansion in Susac was maximal in TEMRA cells and in active patients.

RNA was extracted with the RNeasy kit, and a quantity of about 0.45 to 1 ug was reverse transcribed using random hexamers. Across 54 Vbeta and 13 Jbeta, immunoSEQ multiplex PCR amplified TCR beta CDR3. TCRdb analysed the immunoSEQ multiplex PCR reads with MiXCR anew, one entry per CDR3 protein. Here the sample spans under 110,000 distinct CDR3 sequences, approximately 93% being singletons. The V gene is TRBV7-6, the J gene TRBJ2-1, with a possible D match to TRBD1 (6 bases). Sequencing was performed on CD8+ T cells from PBMCs. The sequence derives from a human donor with Susac syndrome. The CDR3 nucleotides read TGTGCCAGCAGCTTAGGGCAGGGGACAAGTAATGAGCAGTTCTTC. Residues: CASSLGQGTSNEQFF.